This is a list of T cell receptor beta chains from one sample in a study of blood T cell repertoires in COVID-19. TCRdb's copy holds only in-frame clones and misses some; the assay was immunoSEQ multiplex PCR. The data contain more than 300,000 clones, 80% to 90% of them singletons. The sequenced material came from peripheral blood. The receptors derive from a woman in her twenties or thirties with COVID-19, enrolled during active disease. Both conserved end residues are part of each CDR3. The D gene is left open where the match is weak. The size field is filled for only some rows; it gives once, few, many or a size class.

abundance,j_gene,v_gene,d_gene,CDR3aa,CDR3nt
.,TRBJ1-4,TRBV6-6,.,CASSSRGGTTNEKLFF,TGTGCCAGCAGTTCAAGGGGGGGTACAACTAATGAAAAACTGTTTTTT
.,TRBJ2-1,TRBV28,TRBD1,CASGSWDRSSYNEQFF,TGTGCCAGCGGGTCTTGGGACAGAAGCTCCTACAATGAGCAGTTCTTC
.,TRBJ2-1,TRBV19,TRBD2,CASSPGLAGTLFF,TGTGCCAGTAGTCCGGGACTAGCGGGGACTCTGTTCTTC
.,TRBJ2-2,TRBV4-2,.,CASTRSISPTGELFF,TGTGCCAGCACTCGTTCCATTAGCCCCACCGGGGAGCTGTTTTTT
.,TRBJ2-7,TRBV20-1,.,CSASISRGSYEQYF,TGCAGTGCTAGTATCTCCAGGGGCTCCTACGAGCAGTACTTC
.,TRBJ2-5,TRBV5-1,.,CASTTGGGGETQYF,TGCGCCAGCACCACTGGAGGGGGCGGAGAGACCCAGTACTTC
.,TRBJ2-7,TRBV10-1,.,CASSESGQGIYGQYF,TGCGCCAGCAGTGAGTCGGGGCAGGGAATCTACGGGCAGTACTTC
.,TRBJ2-3,TRBV13,TRBD1,CASSHGTGVTDTQYF,TGTGCCAGCAGCCATGGGACAGGGGTGACAGATACGCAGTATTTT
.,TRBJ2-2,TRBV11-3,.,CASSSLTGELFF,TGTGCCAGCAGCTCCCTGACCGGGGAGCTGTTTTTT
.,TRBJ2-5,TRBV27,.,CASSLRMTPGYQETQYF,TGTGCCAGCAGTTTAAGAATGACCCCGGGGTACCAAGAGACCCAGTACTTC
.,TRBJ2-1,TRBV15,.,CATSRDTAQQFF,TGTGCCACCAGCAGAGATACAGCCCAGCAGTTCTTC
.,TRBJ2-3,TRBV6-4,.,CASSVASGASTDTQYF,TGTGCCAGCAGTGTCGCCAGCGGAGCTAGCACAGATACGCAGTATTTT
.,TRBJ2-7,TRBV30,TRBD1,CAWSAPGQGVWEQYF,TGTGCCTGGAGTGCCCCGGGACAGGGGGTTTGGGAGCAGTACTTC
.,TRBJ1-1,TRBV15,.,CATSREIGPITDTEAFF,TGTGCCACCAGCAGAGAGATTGGGCCCATTACGGACACTGAAGCTTTCTTT
.,TRBJ2-7,TRBV7-2,TRBD2,CASSSSGTNVYEQYF,TGTGCCAGCAGCTCCTCCGGGACTAACGTCTACGAGCAGTACTTC
.,TRBJ1-1,TRBV5-6,.,CASSGMTGIELGAFF,TGTGCCAGCAGCGGAATGACAGGAATTGAACTGGGGGCTTTCTTT
.,TRBJ2-3,TRBV11-2,TRBD2,CASSFWAGGTDTQYF,TGTGCCAGCAGCTTCTGGGCGGGAGGCACAGATACGCAGTATTTT
once,TRBJ1-2,TRBV28,.,CASSLAGSDYGYTF,TGTGCCAGCAGTTTGGCAGGTAGTGACTATGGCTACACCTTC
.,TRBJ2-7,TRBV6-2/TRBV6-3,.,CASSDRTRAPYEQYF,TGTGCCAGCAGTGACCGGACGCGGGCTCCCTACGAGCAGTACTTC
.,TRBJ2-3,TRBV4-3,.,CASSQGGSGTDTQYF,TGCGCCAGCAGCCAAGGAGGCAGCGGCACAGATACGCAGTATTTT
.,TRBJ1-2,TRBV28,.,CASSLVGVGYGYTF,TGTGCCAGCAGTTTGGTGGGAGTTGGCTATGGCTACACCTTC
.,TRBJ1-5,TRBV19,TRBD1,CASSRQGVNQPQHF,TGTGCCAGTAGTAGACAGGGGGTCAATCAGCCCCAGCATTTT
.,TRBJ2-7,TRBV5-1,TRBD2,CASSPGLAGGIGEQYF,TGCGCCAGCAGCCCTGGACTAGCGGGAGGGATAGGCGAGCAGTACTTC
.,TRBJ1-3,TRBV7-2,.,CASSLTGWGSGNTIYF,TGTGCCAGCAGCTTAACAGGGTGGGGGTCTGGAAACACCATATATTTT
.,TRBJ2-5,TRBV5-1,TRBD2,CASSVPGGGETQYF,TGCGCCAGCAGCGTCCCGGGAGGAGGAGAGACCCAGTACTTC
.,TRBJ2-7,TRBV7-6,.,CASSLVQGLTYEQYF,TGTGCCAGCAGCTTAGTTCAGGGCCTAACCTACGAGCAGTACTTC
.,TRBJ2-5,TRBV6-5,.,CASSYGGSRETQYF,TGTGCCAGCAGTTACGGTGGGAGTAGGGAGACCCAGTACTTC
.,TRBJ2-6,TRBV6-5,.,CASSYGGAGANVLTF,TGTGCCAGCAGTTACGGAGGGGCAGGGGCCAACGTCCTGACTTTC
.,TRBJ2-7,TRBV1,.,CTSSQASDRGPYEQYF,TGCACCAGCAGCCAAGCCTCGGACAGGGGGCCCTACGAGCAGTACTTC
.,TRBJ2-7,TRBV5-5,TRBD1,CASSWGQSYEQYF,TGTGCCAGCAGCTGGGGACAGTCCTACGAGCAGTACTTC
few,TRBJ2-7,TRBV5-1,.,CASSPAGRGNEQYF,TGCGCCAGCAGCCCCGCGGGGCGGGGCAACGAGCAGTACTTC
once,TRBJ1-6,TRBV6-5,TRBD1,CASRRDRPSPLHF,TGTGCCAGCAGGCGGGACAGGCCTTCACCCCTCCACTTT
.,TRBJ2-3,TRBV27,TRBD2,CASSPGRTDTQYF,TGTGCCAGCAGTCCCGGGAGGACAGATACGCAGTATTTT
.,TRBJ2-7,TRBV6-6,.,CASSYFLSYEQYF,TGTGCCAGCAGTTACTTCCTGTCCTACGAGCAGTACTTC
.,TRBJ2-7,TRBV7-2,TRBD2,CASSLGLAVYEQYF,TGTGCCAGCAGCTTAGGACTAGCGGTTTACGAGCAGTACTTC
.,TRBJ1-1,TRBV21-1,.,CASSRRGTEAFF,TGTGCCAGCAGCCGCAGGGGAACTGAAGCTTTCTTT
.,TRBJ2-7,TRBV28,TRBD1,CASSFGQASDEQYF,TGTGCCAGCAGTTTTGGACAGGCGTCTGACGAGCAGTACTTC
.,TRBJ1-4,TRBV30,TRBD1,CAWSRDRSSEKLFF,TGTGCCTGGAGTAGGGACAGAAGTAGTGAAAAACTGTTTTTT
.,TRBJ2-3,TRBV6-5,.,CASGLITDTQYF,TGTGCCAGCGGACTGATCACAGATACGCAGTATTTT
.,TRBJ1-5,TRBV2,.,CASSRTAPNQPQHF,TGTGCCAGCAGTAGGACAGCCCCCAATCAGCCCCAGCATTTT